These T cell receptor beta chains were read from a single sample in a study of CD8+ T cells in alopecia areata. Profiling relied on immunoSEQ multiplex PCR, and the TCRdb table lists in-frame clones only, not all of them. The sample contains roughly 200,000 clones, roughly two fifths of which appear only once. This material consisted of CD4+ T cells sorted from blood, taken at approximately week 36, from a patient treated with tofacitinib. These TCRs come from a human donor with alopecia areata. Each CDR3 is given with its conserved first and last residue. D genes are given only for firm matches. A row's size may be missing; if present it is once, few, many or a size class.

few | TRBJ2-7 | . | 13 | TRBV7-2 | CASSYDRLGEQYF | TGTGCCAGCAGCTACGACAGGCTGGGGGAGCAGTACTTC
. | TRBJ2-2 | . | 13 | TRBV30 | CAWSATNTGELFF | TGTGCCTGGAGTGCCACGAACACCGGGGAGCTGTTTTTT
. | TRBJ2-3 | TRBD1 | 18 | TRBV7-2 | CASSSPTGGPGEGGTQYF | TGTGCCAGCAGCTCCCCGACAGGGGGCCCGGGGGAAGGGGGTACGCAGTATTTT
. | TRBJ2-7 | . | 15 | TRBV4-2 | CASSQSGPEIYEQYF | TGTGCCAGCAGCCAATCCGGGCCCGAGATCTACGAGCAGTACTTC
. | TRBJ2-7 | . | 13 | TRBV21-1 | CASSTPGGPEQYF | TGTGCCAGCAGCACCCCCGGGGGTCCCGAGCAGTACTTC
. | TRBJ2-4 | . | 14 | TRBV27 | CASSSSRVSNIQYF | TGTGCCAGCAGTTCGTCTCGGGTCTCAAACATTCAGTACTTC
. | TRBJ1-2 | . | 14 | TRBV28 | CASSFGRSNYGYTF | TGTGCCAGCAGTTTCGGACGGTCTAACTATGGCTACACCTTC
. | TRBJ2-2 | . | 16 | TRBV7-2 | CASSRSSVSNTGELFF | TGTGCCAGCAGCCGCTCTAGCGTTTCGAACACCGGGGAGCTGTTTTTT
few | TRBJ2-1 | TRBD2 | 15 | TRBV7-2 | CASSLVSGRANEQFF | TGTGCCAGCAGCTTAGTTAGCGGGAGGGCCAATGAGCAGTTCTTC
. | TRBJ2-6 | . | 13 | TRBV30 | CANTGAGANVLTF | TGTGCCAATACGGGGGCTGGGGCCAACGTCCTGACTTTC
. | TRBJ2-5 | TRBD1 | 13 | TRBV7-8 | CASSINRGETQYF | TGTGCCAGCAGCATCAACAGGGGGGAGACCCAGTACTTC
. | TRBJ2-5 | TRBD1 | 14 | TRBV5-6 | CASSFDRGQETQYF | TGTGCCAGCAGCTTCGACAGGGGACAAGAGACCCAGTACTTC
few | TRBJ1-2 | . | 13 | TRBV6-5 | CASRGSGDYGYTF | TGTGCCAGCAGAGGGTCGGGGGACTATGGCTACACCTTC
. | TRBJ2-3 | . | 15 | TRBV15 | CATSRSAQDTDTQYF | TGTGCCACCAGCAGATCGGCGCAGGACACAGATACGCAGTATTTT
many | TRBJ1-1 | . | 15 | TRBV5-4 | CASSLETNMNTEAFF | TGTGCCAGCAGCTTGGAAACAAACATGAACACTGAAGCTTTCTTT
. | TRBJ2-2 | . | 16 | TRBV10-3 | CAISGDPGRNTGELFF | TGTGCCATCAGTGGGGATCCGGGACGGAACACCGGGGAGCTGTTTTTT
few | TRBJ2-6 | . | 14 | TRBV29-1 | CSVEFMAGANVLTF | TGCAGCGTTGAATTCATGGCTGGGGCCAACGTCCTGACTTTC
. | TRBJ1-2 | . | 11 | TRBV2 | CARGDGGGYTF | TGTGCCAGGGGGGATGGCGGAGGCTACACCTTC
few | TRBJ1-2 | . | 15 | TRBV19 | CASSIDRNTLYGYTF | TGTGCCAGTAGTATAGATCGGAACACCCTCTATGGCTACACCTTC
. | TRBJ1-3 | . | 14 | TRBV7-3 | CASSFGGPGNTIYF | TGTGCCAGCAGTTTTGGAGGGCCTGGAAACACCATATATTTT
few | TRBJ2-3 | TRBD2 | 14 | TRBV6-5 | CASSRSGPTDTQYF | TGTGCCAGCAGTCGTAGCGGGCCCACAGATACGCAGTATTTT
few | TRBJ2-3 | . | 13 | TRBV15 | CATSSDGTHTQYF | TGTGCCACCAGCTCTGACGGGACACATACGCAGTATTTT
. | TRBJ2-7 | TRBD1 | 14 | TRBV29-1 | CSVSRTGGTYEQYF | TGCAGCGTTTCACGGACAGGGGGGACCTACGAGCAGTACTTC
. | TRBJ2-2 | . | 13 | TRBV11-1 | CASSRLAPGELFF | TGTGCCAGCAGCCGCCTTGCCCCCGGGGAGCTGTTTTTT
. | TRBJ1-1 | . | 12 | TRBV7-9 | CASSLFGTEAFF | TGTGCCAGCAGTCTTTTCGGGACTGAAGCTTTCTTT
. | TRBJ2-7 | TRBD1 | 16 | TRBV4-2 | CASSTSGGQGINEQYF | TGTGCCAGCAGCACGTCTGGGGGACAGGGTATTAACGAGCAGTACTTC
. | TRBJ2-1 | TRBD2 | 17 | TRBV7-3 | CASSSSRLAGLYNEQFF | TGTGCCAGCAGCTCTTCGCGACTAGCGGGACTATACAATGAGCAGTTCTTC
. | TRBJ1-2 | . | 11 | TRBV28 | CASSAAPGYTF | TGTGCCAGCAGCGCGGCCCCTGGCTACACCTTC
. | TRBJ1-4 | . | 16 | TRBV7-9 | CASSLAGPPFNEKLFF | TGTGCCAGCAGCTTAGCGGGACCCCCTTTTAATGAAAAACTGTTTTTT
. | TRBJ2-7 | . | 12 | TRBV27 | CASSSRTNEQYF | TGTGCCAGCAGTTCCCGGACAAACGAGCAGTACTTC
. | TRBJ2-7 | TRBD1 | 16 | TRBV7-6 | CASSRQGGGAAYEQYF | TGTGCCAGCAGCAGACAGGGGGGCGGAGCGGCCTACGAGCAGTACTTC
. | TRBJ2-5 | . | 16 | TRBV7-9 | CASSPLAGWGQETQYF | TGTGCCAGCAGCCCCCTCGCGGGATGGGGCCAAGAGACCCAGTACTTC
many | TRBJ1-2 | . | 14 | TRBV11-1 | CASSNVQAAYGYTF | TGTGCCAGCAGCAATGTACAGGCTGCCTATGGCTACACCTTC
. | TRBJ2-7 | . | 14 | TRBV29-1 | CSVDGTGLSHEQYF | TGCAGCGTTGACGGTACAGGGCTTTCCCACGAGCAGTACTTC
few | TRBJ1-4 | . | 13 | TRBV4-2 | CASSQDPGEKLFF | TGTGCCAGCAGCCAAGATCCCGGAGAAAAACTGTTTTTT
few | TRBJ2-6 | . | 15 | TRBV19 | CASSIRAAGANVLTF | TGTGCCAGTAGTATCAGGGCAGCTGGGGCCAACGTCCTGACTTTC
. | TRBJ2-5 | . | 14 | TRBV7-8 | CASRGRGRGGTQYF | TGTGCCAGCAGGGGGAGAGGTCGGGGCGGGACCCAGTACTTC
. | TRBJ2-4 | TRBD1 | 13 | TRBV6-1 | CASTGTGRNIQYF | TGTGCCAGCACCGGGACAGGGAGGAACATTCAGTACTTC
. | TRBJ2-3 | TRBD1 | 14 | TRBV30 | CAWSPGQGRDTQYF | TGTGCCTGGAGTCCGGGACAGGGAAGAGATACGCAGTATTTT
. | TRBJ1-4 | . | 15 | TRBV6-6 | CASSYLGQRGEKLFF | TGTGCCAGCAGTTACCTTGGACAGAGAGGTGAAAAACTGTTTTTT
. | TRBJ2-3 | . | 15 | TRBV11-2 | CASLYRVRRADTQYF | TGTGCCAGCCTATACAGGGTCAGAAGGGCAGATACGCAGTATTTT
. | TRBJ2-6 | TRBD1 | 16 | TRBV7-3 | CASSLQGAAGANVLTF | TGTGCCAGCAGTTTACAGGGGGCTGCCGGGGCCAACGTCCTGACTTTC
. | TRBJ2-7 | . | 14 | TRBV6-6 | CASSYPDNSYEQYF | TGTGCCAGCAGTTACCCGGACAACTCCTACGAGCAGTACTTC
. | TRBJ1-5 | TRBD1 | 15 | TRBV9 | CASSAGTGFGQPQHF | TGTGCCAGCAGCGCCGGGACAGGGTTTGGGCAGCCCCAGCATTTT
few | TRBJ2-5 | . | 16 | TRBV7-7 | CASSLTMGAPMAAQYF | TGTGCCAGCAGCTTGACAATGGGAGCACCGATGGCAGCCCAGTACTTC
. | TRBJ2-3 | . | 14 | TRBV6-1 | CASSGLEGTDTQYF | TGTGCCAGCTCGGGACTGGAGGGCACAGATACGCAGTATTTT
once | TRBJ1-1 | . | 14 | TRBV6-6 | CASSKDGGRTEAFF | TGTGCCAGCAGTAAGGACGGAGGACGGACTGAAGCTTTCTTT
. | TRBJ2-1 | TRBD2 | 12 | TRBV30 | CAWSHGLVEQFF | TGTGCCTGGAGTCACGGACTAGTCGAGCAGTTCTTC
. | TRBJ1-1 | . | 13 | TRBV7-8 | CASSDQGYTEAFF | TGTGCCAGCAGCGACCAGGGTTACACTGAAGCTTTCTTT
. | TRBJ1-5 | . | 15 | TRBV2 | CASSEAGRPNQPQHF | TGTGCCAGCAGTGAAGCGGGGCGGCCCAATCAGCCCCAGCATTTT
. | TRBJ1-5 | . | 15 | TRBV6-1 | CASSEGSGGNQPQHF | TGTGCCAGCAGTGAAGGCTCAGGGGGCAATCAGCCCCAGCATTTT
. | TRBJ1-2 | . | 13 | TRBV5-1 | CASSLGSNYGYTF | TGCGCCAGCAGCTTGGGCAGTAACTATGGCTACACCTTC